One sample yielded the 27 T cell receptor beta chains listed below, sequenced in a study of T cell changes during pregnancy in multiple sclerosis. Profiled with immunoSEQ multiplex PCR; TCRdb holds only in-frame clones, not every one. The table lists some 80,000 clones, just over 90% of them singletons. Sequencing was performed on peripheral blood, taken before pregnancy. The receptors here all came from a female donor with multiple sclerosis, enrolled in a pregnancy study.

The gene calls are TRBV7-6 and TRBJ2-7; the match to TRBD2 covers 9 bases. This CDR3 comprises 15 residues. Trimming cost V 2 bases and J 0 bases; bases outside gene matches: 2. Per the germline V gene, CDR1 is SGHVS and CDR2 is FNYEAQ. This CDR3 reads CASSLRRGGSYEQYF. CDR3 in DNA: TGTGCCAGCAGCTTAAGGCGGGGGGGCTCCTACGAGCAGTACTTC.

The chain combines TRBV7-9 with TRBJ2-2; 10 bases line up with TRBD1. From germline, CDR1 is SEHNR and CDR2 FQNEAQ (reference sequence). With V trimmed by 4 bases and J by 2 bases, 1 base remained unmatched. The CDR3 is 15 residues long. As DNA, the CDR3 is TGTGCCAGCAGCTGGACAGGGGGAAACACCGGGGAGCTGTTTTTT. Translation gives CASSWTGGNTGELFF.

The chain couples TRBV5-6 to TRBJ2-1, with a tentative D call TRBD1 (6 bases). Trimming left V 1 base short and J 7 bases short, with 6 bases between. Germline lookup yields CDR1 SGHDT and CDR2 YYEEEE. The CDR3 has 12 amino acids. The chain's CDR3 is CASSLTGNEQFF. Written as DNA, the CDR3 is TGTGCCAGCAGCTTGACAGGGAATGAGCAGTTCTTC.

The rearrangement uses TRBV7-2 and TRBJ1-2; D gene unclear. Trimming cost V 7 bases and J 1 base, with 13 bases left between them. The germline V gene encodes CDR1 SGHTA and CDR2 FQGNSA. The CDR3 is 14 amino acids. The CDR3 region is CASTTRGLNYGYTF. For the CDR3, the DNA is TGTGCCAGCACCACACGCGGACTTAACTATGGCTACACCTTC.

This chain connects TRBV10-3 to TRBJ2-7, with 12 positions matching TRBD2. CDR1 and CDR2 from the germline V gene are ENHRY and SYGVKD. CDR3 length: 15 amino acids. The V gene end was trimmed by 6 bases and the J gene end by 0 bases; junction bases not matched to a gene: 3. CDR3 bases: TGTGCCATCAGGAGGACTAGCGGGGACTCCTACGAGCAGTACTTC. Protein sequence: CAIRRTSGDSYEQYF.

The chain uses TRBV7-8 and TRBJ2-1; tentatively, D is TRBD2 (6 bases). CDR3 length: 15 residues. V lost 4 bases and J lost 8, with 18 bases in between. Germline V gives CDR1 SGHVS, CDR2 FQNEAQ. The CDR3 loop reads CASSYRDWPVDEQFF. In DNA form, the CDR3 reads TGTGCCAGCAGCTACCGGGACTGGCCGGTGGATGAGCAGTTCTTC.

This clone was observed once. The chain links TRBV10-3 to TRBJ2-5, with D perhaps matching TRBD2 (6 bases). The V end was cut by 6 bases, the J end by 2 bases, with 16 bases between. CDR1 and CDR2 (germline): ENHRY, SYGVKD. The CDR3 runs to 15 residues. In DNA, the CDR3 is TGTGCCATCAGGGCCTCCGGGGGACGACAAGAGACCCAGTACTTC. It codes for CAIRASGGRQETQYF.

The sample holds a few counts of this clone. The junction does not match germline at one end; this may be a read error. The chain employs TRBV7-7 and TRBJ2-7; the match to TRBD1 covers 7 bases. The CDR3 runs 14 residues. The germline V gene encodes CDR1 SSHAT and CDR2 FNYEAQ (reference sequence). The CDR3 coding sequence is TGTGCTAGCAGCTTAGCCGAGGGGGCGTACGAGCAGTACTTC. It encodes CASSLAEGAYEQYF.

The rearrangement links TRBV11-2 to TRBJ2-1; 10 bases are a match to TRBD2. Trimming cost V 6 bases and J 4 bases; bases outside gene matches: 9. The CDR3 runs 16 residues. From germline, CDR1 is SGHAT and CDR2 FQNNGV. The CDR3 DNA follows: TGTGCCAGCAGGCCAACCGGGACTAGCGTTTACAATGAGCAGTTCTTC. Protein product: CASRPTGTSVYNEQFF. The full variable domain, completed using reference TRBV11-2 and TRBJ2-1, is EAGVAQSPRYKIIEKRQSVAFWCNPISGHATLYWYQQILGQGPKLLIQFQNNGVVDDSQLPKDRFSAERLKGVDSTLKIQPAKLEDSAVYLCASRPTGTSVYNEQFFGPGTRLTVL.

This clone is a singleton in its sample. This chain links TRBV7-9 with TRBJ2-2, with unresolved D. This CDR3 spans 13 amino acids. Germline CDR1 reads SEHNR; CDR2 reads FQNEAQ (reference sequence). Between the trimmed V and J ends, which lost 5 bases and 6 bases, there was a span of 10 bases. The CDR3 region is CASSISLAGELFF. In DNA form, the CDR3 reads TGTGCCAGCAGCATCTCCCTCGCCGGGGAGCTGTTTTTT.

The V and J genes are TRBV19 and TRBJ1-5; D gene uncertain. V was pared by 5 bases and J by 3 bases, with 8 bases between. The CDR3 spans 13 residues. Looked up from germline, CDR1 is LNHDA and CDR2 is SQIVND (reference sequence). CDR3 in amino acids: CASSSPDNQPQHF. The CDR3 bases are TGTGCCAGTAGTTCACCAGACAATCAGCCCCAGCATTTT.

The chain recombines TRBV27 with TRBJ2-7; D may be TRBD1 (7 bases). Trimming cost V 5 bases and J 0 bases, with 8 bases left between them. The CDR3 totals 13 residues. Germline V gene data show CDR1 as MNHEY and CDR2 as SMNVEV (reference sequence). DNA of the CDR3: TGTGCCAGCAGTCAGGGGGGCTCCTACGAGCAGTACTTC. Its protein product is CASSQGGSYEQYF.

The chain combines TRBV7-6 with TRBJ2-6; TRBD1 matches 7 bases. Trimming removed 5 bases from V and 0 bases from J; junction bases left unmatched: 7. Looked up from germline, CDR1 is SGHVS and CDR2 is FNYEAQ. There are 17 residues in the CDR3. This CDR3 is CASSPNRGSSGANVLTF. CDR3 bases: TGTGCCAGCAGCCCCAACAGGGGCTCCTCTGGGGCCAACGTCCTGACTTTC.

V and J are TRBV5-6 and TRBJ2-7; 15 nucleotides agree with TRBD2. The CDR3 extends over 17 amino acids. Germline lookup yields CDR1 SGHDT and CDR2 YYEEEE. V shed 1 base, J shed 4 bases, and the junction held 6 bases outside the gene matches. The CDR3 is CASSLRTSGRARYEQYF. The DNA for the CDR3 is TGTGCCAGCAGCTTGCGGACTAGCGGGAGGGCCCGGTACGAGCAGTACTTC.

The rearrangement joins TRBV4-2 to TRBJ1-3; D is possibly TRBD1 (5 bases). Germline CDR1 and CDR2: LGHNA and YNFKEQ. The CDR3 runs 15 residues. V was cut by 4 bases and J by 2 bases, with 12 bases left in between. The CDR3 DNA sequence: TGTGCCAGCAGCCCATATGGCAGGGCTGGAAACACCATATATTTT. It specifies CASSPYGRAGNTIYF.

The gene calls are TRBV14 and TRBJ1-2, with TRBD1 identical over 7 bases. Germline V lookup: CDR1 SGHDN, CDR2 FVKESK. The CDR3 length is 13 residues. V trimming: 4 bases; J trimming: 4 bases; junction bases outside the gene matches: 3. The CDR3 protein is CASSRGQIYGYTF. The DNA for the CDR3 is TGTGCCAGCAGCCGGGGACAGATCTATGGCTACACCTTC.

This clone was detected once. The chain combines TRBV11-2 with TRBJ2-7; D remains unclear. V was clipped by 5 bases and J by 0 bases, with 8 bases between them. The CDR3 runs 13 residues. Germline V gene data show CDR1 as SGHAT and CDR2 as FQNNGV. The CDR3 DNA follows: TGTGCCAGCAGCCCTATCGGCTCCTACGAGCAGTACTTC. This sequence encodes CASSPIGSYEQYF.

The rearrangement uses TRBV27 and TRBJ2-3; no clear D gene. Germline CDR1 is MNHEY and CDR2 is SMNVEV (reference sequence). The CDR3 sequence is 14 residues long. V lost 6 bases to trimming and J lost 2 bases, with 12 bases between them. DNA of the CDR3: TGTGCCAGCAGAACACAAGTACACACAGATACGCAGTATTTT. This encodes CASRTQVHTDTQYF.

V and J are TRBV28 and TRBJ2-7, with D hard to call. V lost 10 bases, J lost 4 bases, and 17 bases lay in between. Germline CDR1 is MDHEN and CDR2 is SYDVKM. CDR3 size: 13 residues. For the CDR3, the DNA is TGTGCCATAGCCGACGTAGCTTCTTACGAGCAGTACTTC. The encoded protein is CAIADVASYEQYF.

The genes are TRBV27 and TRBJ2-3; 7 positions agree with TRBD2. Germline assignment: CDR1 MNHEY and CDR2 SMNVEV (reference sequence). With 2 bases clipped from V and 2 bases from J, the junction kept 4 bases outside the gene matches. The CDR3 has 15 residues. CDR3 coding DNA: TGTGCCAGCAGTTTAGCAGCGGGGTACACAGATACGCAGTATTTT. Its translation: CASSLAAGYTDTQYF.

The chain carries TRBV2 and TRBJ2-1, with 10 bases fitting TRBD2. The germline CDR1 and CDR2 sequences are SNHLY and FYNNEI. The V segment lost 0 bases and the J segment 8 bases; nucleotides outside the gene matches: 7. The CDR3 covers 16 residues. For the CDR3, the DNA is TGTGCCAGCAGTGAAGCCACAGGGGGACTAGCGCATGAGCAGTTCTTC. Translated, it gives CASSEATGGLAHEQFF.

The chain recombines TRBV5-1 with TRBJ2-7, with D tentatively TRBD2 (7 bases). Trimming removed 6 bases from V and 5 bases from J, with 15 bases in between. The V gene's germline CDR1 is SGHRS and CDR2 YFSETQ. This CDR3 has 13 residues. The CDR3 protein is CASTLAGADEQYF. CDR3 bases: TGCGCCAGCACCCTCGCGGGGGCCGACGAGCAGTACTTC.

The sample holds one count of this clone. The chain carries TRBV28 and TRBJ2-2; 9 nucleotides align to TRBD1. J gave up 1 base and V 5 bases, and 5 bases lay outside the gene matches. This CDR3 region has 16 residues. Germline V gene lookup returns CDR1 MDHEN and CDR2 SYDVKM. Written as DNA, the CDR3 is TGTGCCAGCAGTCCTCCGGGACAGGGGAACACCGGGGAGCTGTTTTTT. It yields the protein CASSPPGQGNTGELFF.

The J gene is TRBJ2-3, the V gene TRBV7-9; 8 positions agree with TRBD1. J lost 6 bases, V lost 11 bases, and 10 bases had no gene match. The CDR3 loop spans 13 amino acids. Germline CDR1 reads SEHNR; CDR2 reads FQNEAQ (reference sequence). The CDR3, as DNA: TGTGCCGGAGACAGGGGCACAGCGGATACGCAGTATTTT. Protein sequence: CAGDRGTADTQYF.

The genes are TRBV10-3 and TRBJ2-1; 11 bases map to TRBD2. There are 13 residues in the CDR3. The V gene end was trimmed by 10 bases and the J gene end by 9 bases; junction bases not matched to a gene: 8. Germline V CDR1 and CDR2: ENHRY, SYGVKD. CDR3 nucleotides: TGTGCCACGAAACTAGCGGGGGAATTTGAGCAGTTCTTC. Protein product: CATKLAGEFEQFF.

This chain joins TRBV19 and TRBJ2-2; D possibly corresponds to TRBD2 (5 bases). Trimming shortened V by 10 bases and J by 2 bases, and 14 bases separated the two germline ends. Germline CDR1 LNHDA, CDR2 SQIVND (reference sequence). The CDR3 loop spans 14 amino acids. As DNA, the CDR3 is TGTGCCACCAGGCGACGGGAAAACACCGGGGAGCTGTTTTTT. It yields the protein CATRRRENTGELFF.

The chain recombines TRBV5-1 with TRBJ2-2; a possible D gene is TRBD2 (6 bases). The CDR3 runs to 19 residues. Germline V gene data show CDR1 as SGHRS and CDR2 as YFSETQ. V dropped 0 bases and J dropped 4 bases, with 22 bases sitting between them. In nucleotides, the CDR3 is TGCGCCAGCAGCTTGGCCGTCGGGGGTCCTCCCCCAGGCACCGGGGAGCTGTTTTTT. Translated, it gives CASSLAVGGPPPGTGELFF.